The sequence of this T cell receptor beta chain was determined in a study of technical replicates of blood from four donors. Some clones are missing from TCRdb's copy, which holds only in-frame ones; the method was immunoSEQ multiplex PCR. The data show approximately 79,000 clones, with roughly 91% seen just once and approximately 0.4% held by the top ten. Germline trimming cut 3 bases from V and 5 bases from J; bases unmatched to any gene: 8. The CDR3 consists of 15 residues. CDR1 and CDR2 (germline): GTSNPN, SVGIG (reference sequence). The chain is built from TRBV30 and TRBJ1-5; 9 bases fit TRBD1. Specimen: T cells isolated from PBMCs. This TCR derives from a human donor in good health. The CDR3 coding sequence is TGTGCCTGGAGCCCGACAGGGGGTTCGCATCAGCCCCAGCATTTT. Protein sequence: CAWSPTGGSHQPQHF.